The 26 T cell receptor beta chains below were found in one sample sequenced in a study of T cells in tuberculosis. Regarding time point: new active TB diagnosis, blood taken before or within 7 days of starting treatment. Only in-frame clones appear in the TCRdb table, and some are missing; sequencing was by immunoSEQ multiplex PCR. The sample includes about 49,000 clones, 90% to 95% of them seen just once. The sequencing here drew on PBMCs, taken at tuberculosis diagnosis. Receptors originate from an adult with tuberculosis.

The chain links TRBV5-6 to TRBJ2-7, with 7 bases lining up with TRBD2. Germline CDR1 reads SGHDT; CDR2 reads YYEEEE. With 2 bases clipped from V and 3 bases from J, the junction kept 2 bases outside the gene matches. This CDR3 has 13 residues. CDR3 residues: CASSFGGGYEQYF. The CDR3 bases are TGTGCCAGCAGCTTCGGCGGGGGCTACGAGCAGTACTTC.

V usage is TRBV4-3 and J usage is TRBJ1-6; D gene uncertain. Per germline, CDR1 LGHNA and CDR2 YSLEER. V lost 2 bases to trimming and J lost 7 bases, with 9 bases between them. This CDR3 contains 14 residues. The CDR3 loop is CASSQWAANSPLHF. Written as DNA, the CDR3 is TGCGCCAGCAGCCAATGGGCAGCAAATTCACCCCTCCACTTT.

V and J are TRBV18 and TRBJ2-2, with 7 bases identical to TRBD1. The germline CDR1 and CDR2 sequences are KGHSH and LQKENI. The CDR3 has 17 amino acids. V dropped 4 bases and J dropped 1; count of bases not matched to a gene: 9. The DNA for the CDR3 is TGTGCCAGCTCACAACAACCGGGACAGCTGAACACCGGGGAGCTGTTTTTT. As protein: CASSQQPGQLNTGELFF.

The V call is TRBV30, the J call TRBJ1-2; the match to TRBD1 covers 8 bases. The V segment lost 4 bases and the J segment 8 bases; nucleotides outside the gene matches: 6. Germline CDR1 is GTSNPN and CDR2 is SVGIG (reference sequence). The CDR3 covers 12 residues. The CDR3 loop reads CAWTGGAKGYTF. Written as DNA, the CDR3 is TGTGCCTGGACAGGGGGCGCGAAAGGCTACACCTTC.

Written as DNA, the CDR3 is TGCAGTGCTATCCTCCGAGATACGCAGTATTTT. This sequence encodes CSAILRDTQYF. The chain is built from TRBV20-1 and TRBJ2-3; D unresolved. The CDR3 contains 11 residues. Trimming shortened V by 4 bases and J by 5 bases, and 7 bases separated the two germline ends. CDR1 is DFQATT and CDR2 is SNEGSKA in the germline V gene (reference sequence).

The chain is built from TRBV9 and TRBJ1-2, with D possibly being TRBD1 (6 bases). The CDR3 loop spans 15 amino acids. The V gene's germline CDR1 is SGDLS and CDR2 YYNGEE. The ends were cut back, 2 bases at V and 6 bases at J, with 17 bases in the middle. The CDR3 loop is CASSVSLGGANGYTF. The CDR3, as DNA: TGTGCCAGCAGCGTCAGTCTAGGGGGGGCGAATGGCTACACCTTC.

The V call is TRBV30, the J call TRBJ2-7; tentatively, D is TRBD2 (6 bases). Germline loops: CDR1 GTSNPN, CDR2 SVGIG (reference sequence). This CDR3 spans 12 amino acids. V lost 2 bases and J 5 bases, leaving 10 bases between the germline ends. The CDR3 loop reads CAWSLRDDEQYF. As DNA, the CDR3 is TGTGCCTGGAGTTTGCGGGATGACGAGCAGTACTTC.

In its sample, this clone was seen once. This chain uses TRBV19 with TRBJ1-2; D is perhaps TRBD1 (6 bases). V was clipped by 7 bases and J by 4 bases, with 13 bases between them. The V gene's germline CDR1 is LNHDA and CDR2 SQIVND (reference sequence). This CDR3 region has 13 residues. Here the CDR3 reads CASKRGQSYGYTF. CDR3 nucleotides: TGTGCCAGTAAGCGGGGGCAGTCCTATGGCTACACCTTC.

The genes are TRBV2 and TRBJ1-5, with 7 bases aligning to TRBD1. CDR1 is SNHLY, CDR2 FYNNEI, per germline. J was trimmed by 7 bases and V by 10 bases; bases with no gene match: 7. The CDR3 loop spans 12 amino acids. CDR3 amino acids: CATSTGNQPQHF. In DNA form, the CDR3 reads TGTGCCACCTCGACAGGGAACCAGCCCCAGCATTTT.

This chain links TRBV5-4 with TRBJ1-1; D not resolved. The germline CDR1 and CDR2 sequences are SGHNT and YYREEE (reference sequence). V shed 0 bases and J shed 4 bases, with 10 bases lying between them. The CDR3 totals 14 residues. The CDR3 DNA reads as TGTGCCAGCAGCTTGGAACGGGTGGGCACTGAAGCTTTCTTT. This translates into CASSLERVGTEAFF.

The chain couples TRBV4-1 to TRBJ1-4; a possible D gene is TRBD1 (5 bases). Germline CDR1 is MGHRA and CDR2 is YSYEKL. The CDR3 has 14 amino acids. V shed 0 bases and J shed 10 bases, with 12 bases lying between them. DNA of the CDR3: TGCGCCAGCAGCCAAGATAGGCAGGGATCAAAACTGTTTTTT. It translates to CASSQDRQGSKLFF.

The J gene is TRBJ2-1, the V gene TRBV19, with TRBD2 matching over 10 bases. Germline assignment: CDR1 LNHDA and CDR2 SQIVND (reference sequence). V gave up 4 bases and J gave up 8 bases; unmatched junction bases: 11. The length of the CDR3 is 16 residues. The CDR3 DNA is TGTGCCAGTAGTACGACTAGCGGGTATTTCATCGATGAGCAGTTCTTC. It is translated as CASSTTSGYFIDEQFF.

The chain has TRBV30 and TRBJ1-3; possible D gene TRBD1, 5 bases. The CDR3 is 17 residues long. Trimming cost V 4 bases and J 4 bases, with 23 bases left between them. CDR1 and CDR2 (germline): GTSNPN, SVGIG (reference sequence). The CDR3, as DNA: TGTGCCTGGACCCGTACGACCACAGGCGTCGGGGGAAACACCATATATTTT. It encodes CAWTRTTTGVGGNTIYF.

The gene calls are TRBV11-2 and TRBJ2-1; 10 bases fit TRBD2. The CDR3 consists of 15 residues. Germline V gene sequence: CDR1 SGHAT, CDR2 FQNNGV. With V trimmed by 3 bases and J by 2 bases, 1 base remained unmatched. The chain's CDR3 is CASSLLAGAYNEQFF. The CDR3 DNA follows: TGTGCCAGCAGCTTGCTAGCGGGAGCCTACAATGAGCAGTTCTTC.

This clone was observed a single time. The rearrangement links TRBV5-3 to TRBJ2-7, with 7 bases matching TRBD2. TRBV5-3 is an ORF; its function is uncertain. The CDR3 sequence is 14 residues long. Trimming took 1 base from V and 4 from J; bases not matched to a gene: 5. The CDR3 DNA follows: TGTGCCAGAAGCTTGTGCGGGAGACCTTACGAGCAGTACTTC. Protein: CARSLCGRPYEQYF.

The chain employs TRBV27 and TRBJ2-7; 10 positions match TRBD1. This CDR3 spans 17 amino acids. Germline assignment: CDR1 MNHEY and CDR2 SMNVEV (reference sequence). The ends lost 5 bases at V and 3 bases at J; junction bases unmatched: 13. CDR3 region: CASSMGTGDWTRYEQYF. CDR3 nucleotide sequence: TGTGCCAGCAGTATGGGGACAGGGGATTGGACTCGCTACGAGCAGTACTTC.

This rearrangement joins TRBV6-4 to TRBJ2-3, with D unresolved. Germline V lookup: CDR1 MRHNA, CDR2 SNTAGT. The CDR3 sequence is 13 residues long. Trimming shortened V by 3 bases and J by 6 bases, and 10 bases separated the two germline ends. The CDR3 DNA sequence: TGTGCCAGCAGTGAAAGCCTAGAGGATACGCAGTATTTT. This codes for CASSESLEDTQYF.

The chain combines TRBV7-8 with TRBJ2-1; maybe TRBD2 (6 bases). The V gene lost 8 bases and the J gene lost 6 bases, with 11 bases spanning the gap. CDR1 is SGHVS and CDR2 is FQNEAQ in the germline V gene. The CDR3 sequence is 12 residues long. The CDR3 DNA follows: TGTGCCAGCGGAGGGACTTCCAATGAGCAGTTCTTC. This translates into CASGGTSNEQFF.

The V gene is TRBV7-9, the J gene TRBJ1-4; perhaps TRBD1 as D (5 bases). Germline V gene data show CDR1 as SEHNR and CDR2 as FQNEAQ (reference sequence). The CDR3 runs 17 residues. The germline V and J ends were trimmed by 4 bases and 3 bases, with 18 bases remaining between them. The CDR3 spells CASSYRPDVWANEKLFF. Here the CDR3 DNA reads TGTGCCAGCAGCTACAGGCCCGACGTGTGGGCTAATGAAAAACTGTTTTTT. The full variable domain, rest sourced from reference TRBV7-9 and TRBJ1-4, is DTGVSQNPRHKITKRGQNVTFRCDPISEHNRLYWYRQTLGQGPEFLTYFQNEAQLEKSRLLSDRFSAERPKGSFSTLEIQRTEQGDSAMYLCASSYRPDVWANEKLFFGSGTQLSVL.

The chain combines TRBV2 with TRBJ2-7; the D gene is possibly TRBD1 (6 bases). V was pared by 3 bases and J by 7 bases, with 13 bases between. Germline CDR1 SNHLY, CDR2 FYNNEI. This CDR3 has 13 amino acids. The CDR3 coding sequence is TGTGCCAGCAGTGAGAACAGGGATCCGGAGCAGTACTTC. It encodes CASSENRDPEQYF.

The gene calls are TRBV6-5 and TRBJ2-3, with a weak D call TRBD2 (5 bases). V lost 6 bases and J lost 0, with 10 bases in between. Germline V lookup: CDR1 MNHEY, CDR2 SVGAGI. This CDR3 has 14 residues. DNA for the CDR3: TGTGCCAGCAGCCTAGCAGTTAGCACAGATACGCAGTATTTT. It translates to CASSLAVSTDTQYF.

For the CDR3, the DNA is TGTGCCAGCAGCCGACAGGGGGCGCCCCAAGAGACCCAGTACTTC. Translation gives CASSRQGAPQETQYF. The chain uses TRBV5-6 and TRBJ2-5; 10 nucleotides align to TRBD1. The V gene's germline CDR1 is SGHDT and CDR2 YYEEEE. The CDR3 has 15 residues. Germline trimming cut 4 bases from V and 1 base from J; bases unmatched to any gene: 4.

The chain recombines TRBV7-2 with TRBJ1-1; 8 positions match TRBD1. The germline gives CDR1 SGHTA, CDR2 FQGNSA. After removal of 5 bases from V and 5 bases from J, the junction contained 7 bases not matched to a gene. The CDR3 loop spans 14 amino acids. The CDR3 reads CASSILTGGTEAFF. CDR3 bases: TGTGCCAGCAGCATACTTACAGGGGGGACTGAAGCTTTCTTT.

V gene TRBV6-5 combines with J gene TRBJ2-7; 11 positions match TRBD2. CDR3 size: 15 residues. V trimming: 6 bases; J trimming: 2 bases; junction bases outside the gene matches: 6. The germline CDR1 and CDR2 sequences are MNHEY and SVGAGI. Here the CDR3 reads CASRPGTSGTYEQYF. The DNA for the CDR3 is TGTGCCAGCAGACCAGGGACTAGCGGTACCTACGAGCAGTACTTC.

This clone was counted a single time. The V and J genes are TRBV7-2 and TRBJ1-1, with D maybe TRBD1 (6 bases). V was clipped by 2 bases and J by 2 bases, with 12 bases between them. Germline V gene data show CDR1 as SGHTA and CDR2 as FQGNSA. The CDR3 covers 15 residues. The CDR3 protein is CASSLLGGGNTEAFF. The CDR3 DNA sequence: TGTGCCAGCAGCTTACTTGGTGGGGGCAACACTGAAGCTTTCTTT.

This chain links TRBV5-1 with TRBJ2-7; 7 bases match TRBD1. CDR3 length: 15 amino acids. Per the germline V gene, CDR1 is SGHRS and CDR2 is YFSETQ. The V segment lost 0 bases and the J segment 0 bases; nucleotides outside the gene matches: 3. CDR3 sequence reads: CASSLVRDSSYEQYF. CDR3 sequence (DNA): TGCGCCAGCAGCTTGGTTCGGGACAGCTCCTACGAGCAGTACTTC.